The 31 T cell receptor beta chains below were found in one sample sequenced in a study of blood T cell repertoires in COVID-19. Sequenced by immunoSEQ multiplex PCR; TCRdb stores in-frame clones only, minus some. The table includes 30,000 to 40,000 clones, 88% detected once. The sequenced sample consisted of peripheral blood. The receptors originated from a man in his sixties with active COVID-19.

The gene calls are TRBV7-3 and TRBJ2-7, with TRBD1 matching over 8 bases. The CDR3 is 15 residues long. From germline, CDR1 is SGHTA and CDR2 FQGTGA. Trimming cost V 5 bases and J 0 bases; bases outside gene matches: 6. CDR3 coding DNA: TGTGCCAGCAGCCTCCAGGGGGCCCCCTCCTACGAGCAGTACTTC. This codes for CASSLQGAPSYEQYF.

In its sample, this clone was seen once. J is TRBJ2-5 and V is TRBV5-1, with TRBD2 matching over 7 bases. Germline V lookup: CDR1 SGHRS, CDR2 YFSETQ. J gave up 1 base and V 2 bases, and 14 bases lay outside the gene matches. The CDR3 consists of 18 residues. CDR3 region: CASSFGTLPGGSQETQYF. The CDR3, as DNA: TGCGCCAGCAGCTTTGGGACCCTACCGGGAGGATCCCAAGAGACCCAGTACTTC.

This rearrangement joins TRBV24-1 to TRBJ2-5, with D possibly matching TRBD2 (5 bases). Between the trimmed V and J ends, which lost 7 bases and 1 base, there was a span of 15 bases. Germline V gene sequence: CDR1 KGHDR, CDR2 SFDVKD. This CDR3 has 15 residues. Here the CDR3 DNA reads TGTGCCACCAGGGACTCCACAAGACCCCAAGAGACCCAGTACTTC. It encodes CATRDSTRPQETQYF.

This clone was recorded only once. The chain recombines TRBV2 with TRBJ2-1; D remains unclear. Germline CDR1 and CDR2: SNHLY and FYNNEI. Trimming shortened V by 8 bases and J by 10 bases, and 15 bases separated the two germline ends. The CDR3 runs 12 residues. The CDR3 bases are TGTGCCAGCCGGAAAACAGTTGAAGAGCAGTTCTTC. This gives the protein CASRKTVEEQFF.

This chain connects TRBV18 to TRBJ1-1, with D tentatively TRBD1 (6 bases). V gave up 3 bases and J gave up 1 base, with 18 bases separating them. This CDR3 contains 17 residues. CDR1 KGHSH and CDR2 LQKENI come from the germline V gene. CDR3 loop: CASSPVLGQGTNTEAFF. The CDR3 coding sequence is TGTGCCAGCTCACCTGTTTTGGGTCAGGGGACGAACACTGAAGCTTTCTTT.

The genes are TRBV19 and TRBJ2-1, with 8 nucleotides matching TRBD1. V lost 5 bases and J lost 3; bases outside the gene matches: 6. Germline values: CDR1 LNHDA, CDR2 SQIVND (reference sequence). The length of the CDR3 is 15 residues. CDR3 sequence (DNA): TGTGCCAGTAGTGCAGGACAGGGTCTCTACAATGAGCAGTTCTTC. Amino acids: CASSAGQGLYNEQFF.

This rearrangement joins TRBV5-8 to TRBJ2-3; 9 nucleotides align to TRBD2. The germline V gene has CDR1 SGHTS and CDR2 YDEGEE. The CDR3 is 16 amino acids. V lost 0 bases, J lost 1 base, and 3 bases stayed unmatched. Written as DNA, the CDR3 is TGTGCCAGCAGCTTGGGGACTAGCGCACGCACAGATACGCAGTATTTT. It specifies CASSLGTSARTDTQYF.

The table lists this clone with a count of one. The chain carries TRBV9 and TRBJ2-5; 14 nucleotides agree with TRBD2. In germline, CDR1 is SGDLS, CDR2 YYNGEE. This CDR3 is 15 amino acids long. V trimming: 8 bases; J trimming: 5 bases; junction bases outside the gene matches: 8. CDR3 region: CASPGLAGGQETQYF. The DNA for the CDR3 is TGTGCCAGTCCAGGACTAGCGGGAGGCCAGGAGACCCAGTACTTC.

This chain joins TRBV28 and TRBJ2-7, with 7 bases lining up with TRBD2. Germline V gene data show CDR1 as MDHEN and CDR2 as SYDVKM. V lost 0 bases to trimming and J lost 3 bases; unmatched junction nucleotides: 5. The length of the CDR3 is 15 residues. DNA for the CDR3: TGTGCCAGCAGTTTATGGGCTAGCGGAAACTACGAGCAGTACTTC. Its protein is CASSLWASGNYEQYF.

The V and J genes are TRBV28 and TRBJ2-3, with 7 positions matching TRBD2. This CDR3 has 14 residues. With 9 bases clipped from V and 8 bases from J, the junction kept 14 bases outside the gene matches. Germline CDR1 and CDR2: MDHEN and SYDVKM. The CDR3 reads CASSVRRERPTQYF. The CDR3 nucleotides are TGTGCCAGTTCGGTTCGGCGGGAGAGGCCTACGCAGTATTTT.

The chain links TRBV28 to TRBJ1-4, with 8 bases that match TRBD1. After removal of 6 bases from V and 8 bases from J, the junction contained 11 bases not matched to a gene. The CDR3 runs to 15 residues. CDR1 is MDHEN and CDR2 is SYDVKM in the germline V gene. This chain's CDR3 is CASSPNAGGSEKLFF. DNA of the CDR3: TGTGCCAGCAGCCCCAACGCAGGGGGCAGCGAAAAACTGTTTTTT.

This clone was seen just once. This chain joins TRBV24-1 and TRBJ2-3; no clear D gene. V shed 2 bases and J shed 4 bases, with 9 bases lying between them. There are 14 residues in the CDR3. Germline values: CDR1 KGHDR, CDR2 SFDVKD. The CDR3 coding sequence is TGTGCCACCAGTGATTCCCTATCCGCAGATACGCAGTATTTT. Amino acid sequence: CATSDSLSADTQYF.

V usage is TRBV18 and J usage is TRBJ2-6; D unresolved. Germline V gene sequence: CDR1 KGHSH, CDR2 LQKENI. Trimming cost V 2 bases and J 2 bases, with 7 bases left between them. The CDR3 sequence is 15 residues long. CDR3 in DNA: TGTGCCAGCTCACCAGGCCGGGCTGGGGCCAACGTCCTGACTTTC. As protein: CASSPGRAGANVLTF.

This sequence joins TRBV5-1 and TRBJ2-2; D is undetermined. Germline CDR1 and CDR2: SGHRS and YFSETQ. This CDR3 spans 15 amino acids. V dropped 4 bases and J dropped 7 bases, with 17 bases sitting between them. Here the CDR3 reads CASSGPTFGGGELFF. In DNA form, the CDR3 reads TGCGCCAGCAGCGGGCCCACCTTCGGTGGCGGGGAGCTGTTTTTT. Full variable domain (rest looked up from reference TRBV5-1 and TRBJ2-2): KAGVTQTPRYLIKTRGQQVTLSCSPISGHRSVSWYQQTPGQGLQFLFEYFSETQRNKGNFPGRFSGRQFSNSRSEMNVSTLELGDSALYLCASSGPTFGGGELFFGEGSRLTVL.

The rearrangement uses TRBV6-5 and TRBJ1-1, with 9 nucleotides matching TRBD1. V shed 2 bases, J shed 8 bases, and the junction held 6 bases outside the gene matches. The CDR3 has 14 residues. Germline V gene sequence: CDR1 MNHEY, CDR2 SVGAGI. Here the CDR3 DNA reads TGTGCCAGCAGTTACCCGGGACAGGGTGGGGAAGCTTTCTTT. It is translated as CASSYPGQGGEAFF.

The V call is TRBV7-8, the J call TRBJ1-4; D might be TRBD1 (5 bases). Germline loops: CDR1 SGHVS, CDR2 FQNEAQ. Trimming took off 4 bases at V and 8 bases at J, with 17 bases between the two ends. CDR3 length: 15 amino acids. CDR3 coding DNA: TGTGCCAGCAGCTCCGCGGGGTTAGAGGGGGAAAAACTGTTTTTT. It specifies CASSSAGLEGEKLFF.

This CDR3 reads CASSPRLAGGDEQYF. DNA of the CDR3: TGTGCCAGCTCACCAAGACTAGCGGGAGGGGACGAGCAGTACTTC. V is TRBV18 and J is TRBJ2-7; TRBD2 agrees at 14 bases. Looked up from germline, CDR1 is KGHSH and CDR2 is LQKENI. V trimming: 2 bases; J trimming: 5 bases; junction bases outside the gene matches: 2. This CDR3 region has 15 residues.

This clone appeared a single time. The J gene is TRBJ1-5, the V gene TRBV19, with unresolved D. The V and J ends lost 4 bases and 1 base respectively, with 11 bases between them. Germline-derived CDR1 and CDR2 are LNHDA and SQIVND (reference sequence). This CDR3 is built from 15 residues. CDR3 bases: TGTGCCAGTAGTACCTACCCGGGGAGCAATCAGCCCCAGCATTTT. Amino acids: CASSTYPGSNQPQHF. Full variable domain (rest looked up from reference TRBV19 and TRBJ1-5): DGGITQSPKYLFRKEGQNVTLSCEQNLNHDAMYWYRQDPGQGLRLIYYSQIVNDFQKGDIAEGYSVSREKKESFPLTVTSAQKNPTAFYLCASSTYPGSNQPQHFGDGTRLSIL.

The chain combines TRBV3-1 (or the pseudogene TRBV3-2) with TRBJ1-6; 7 bases line up with TRBD1. J was trimmed by 8 bases and V by 4 bases; bases with no gene match: 2. This CDR3 has 13 amino acids. CDR1 is LGHDT and CDR2 is YNNKEL in the germline V gene (reference sequence). The CDR3: CASSPTGDSPLHF. CDR3 coding DNA: TGTGCCAGCAGCCCCACAGGGGATTCACCCCTCCACTTT.

The chain recombines TRBV2 with TRBJ1-2; unclear D gene. Between the trimmed V and J ends, which lost 9 bases and 3 bases, there was a span of 11 bases. The CDR3 contains 12 residues. Germline assignment: CDR1 SNHLY and CDR2 FYNNEI. Here the CDR3 reads CASRHSDYGYTF. As DNA, the CDR3 is TGTGCCAGTAGACATTCCGACTATGGCTACACCTTC.

The chain has TRBV30 and TRBJ1-2; D is perhaps TRBD1 (6 bases). Trimming took 0 bases from V and 4 from J, leaving 12 bases between them. In germline, CDR1 is GTSNPN, CDR2 SVGIG (reference sequence). CDR3 length: 14 residues. This CDR3 is CAWSVEGVRYGYTF. The CDR3 nucleotides read TGTGCCTGGAGTGTAGAGGGGGTCCGCTATGGCTACACCTTC.

The chain couples TRBV28 to TRBJ1-2; D is possibly TRBD1 (5 bases). Trimming took off 3 bases at V and 5 bases at J, with 16 bases between the two ends. Germline values: CDR1 MDHEN, CDR2 SYDVKM. The CDR3 is made up of 15 amino acids. DNA of the CDR3: TGTGCCAGCAGTTTCGGGATCGGGGCGGGATATGGCTACACCTTC. Its translation is CASSFGIGAGYGYTF.

This chain connects TRBV5-1 to TRBJ2-7; tentative D call: TRBD1 (7 bases). V lost 4 bases, J lost 2 bases, and 19 bases lay in between. This CDR3 has 16 residues. CDR1 is SGHRS, CDR2 YFSETQ, per germline. The CDR3 reads CASSQGRTGGTYEQYF. CDR3 bases: TGCGCCAGCAGCCAAGGTAGGACAGGAGGGACCTACGAGCAGTACTTC. Supplemented by reference TRBV5-1 and TRBJ2-7, the full variable domain reads KAGVTQTPRYLIKTRGQQVTLSCSPISGHRSVSWYQQTPGQGLQFLFEYFSETQRNKGNFPGRFSGRQFSNSRSEMNVSTLELGDSALYLCASSQGRTGGTYEQYFGPGTRLTVT.

J is TRBJ2-2 and V is TRBV7-9; D is perhaps TRBD1 (6 bases). Trimming took off 5 bases at V and 2 bases at J, with 12 bases between the two ends. Germline CDR1 reads SEHNR; CDR2 reads FQNEAQ (reference sequence). The CDR3 consists of 15 residues. This chain's CDR3 is CASSLKGVNTGELFF. CDR3 nucleotide sequence: TGTGCCAGCAGCCTTAAGGGGGTTAACACCGGGGAGCTGTTTTTT.

V gene TRBV18 combines with J gene TRBJ2-5; the D is unclear. CDR3 length equals 12 residues. CDR1 and CDR2 (germline): KGHSH, LQKENI. Trimming removed 3 bases at V and 3 bases at J, with 5 bases between. The CDR3 DNA sequence: TGTGCCAGCTCACCGCAGAAAGAGACCCAGTACTTC. Its translation is CASSPQKETQYF.

The rearrangement links TRBV14 to TRBJ2-3, with 11 nucleotides matching TRBD2. This CDR3 contains 18 residues. Germline assignment: CDR1 SGHDN and CDR2 FVKESK. V shed 4 bases and J 2 bases; nucleotides not matched to a gene: 11. The CDR3 sequence is CASSLGTSGLVFTDTQYF. The CDR3 nucleotides are TGTGCCAGCAGCCTCGGGACTAGCGGCCTAGTATTCACAGATACGCAGTATTTT. Looking up the rest from reference TRBV14 and TRBJ2-3 gives the full variable domain: EAGVTQFPSHSVIEKGQTVTLRCDPISGHDNLYWYRRVMGKEIKFLLHFVKESKQDESGMPNNRFLAERTGGTYSTLKVQPAELEDSGVYFCASSLGTSGLVFTDTQYFGPGTRLTVL.

The chain employs TRBV10-1 and TRBJ1-5; weak D call: TRBD1 (5 bases). Trimming shortened V by 2 bases and J by 4 bases, and 6 bases separated the two germline ends. CDR1 and CDR2 (germline): WNHNN, SYGVQD (reference sequence). This CDR3 has 13 amino acids. This chain's CDR3 is CASSEAGNQPQHF. CDR3 coding DNA: TGCGCCAGCAGTGAGGCAGGGAATCAGCCCCAGCATTTT.

V is TRBV5-6 and J is TRBJ1-5; TRBD1 matches 8 bases. Germline V gene data show CDR1 as SGHDT and CDR2 as YYEEEE. Trimming at V came to 0 bases and at J to 3 bases, leaving 5 bases not matched to a gene. This CDR3 spans 16 amino acids. The CDR3 DNA follows: TGTGCCAGCAGCTTGGCAGGGGGCATCAACAATCAGCCCCAGCATTTT. This translates into CASSLAGGINNQPQHF.

This clone was counted only a few times. V and J are TRBV28 and TRBJ1-1, with 8 bases that match TRBD1. Germline V gene data show CDR1 as MDHEN and CDR2 as SYDVKM. V lost 5 bases, J lost 3 bases, and 8 bases stayed unmatched. The CDR3 loop spans 15 amino acids. The CDR3 loop reads CASSGQGQGYTEAFF. DNA of the CDR3: TGTGCCAGCAGTGGACAGGGTCAGGGGTACACTGAAGCTTTCTTT.

This sequence joins TRBV4-2 and TRBJ2-3; 9 bases agree with TRBD1. The CDR3 runs 16 residues. V trimming: 0 bases; J trimming: 2 bases; junction bases outside the gene matches: 3. Germline V gene data show CDR1 as LGHNA and CDR2 as YNFKEQ. This CDR3 reads CASSQEQGANTDTQYF. As DNA, the CDR3 is TGTGCCAGCAGCCAAGAACAGGGGGCGAACACAGATACGCAGTATTTT.

This rearrangement joins TRBV12-3 or TRBV12-4 to TRBJ1-1, with D possibly matching TRBD1 (6 bases). Trimming removed 6 bases at V and 1 base at J, with 9 bases between. The CDR3 has 13 residues. The CDR3 DNA reads TGTGCCAGCAGGACGACAGGGAACACTGAAGCTTTCTTT. It codes for CASRTTGNTEAFF.